This T cell receptor beta chain came from a study of blood T cell repertoires in COVID-19. Whole-study context: COVID-19 samples collected from the United States, Italy and Spain covered acute and convalescent phases. T cells, B-cell-depleted T cells, or PBMCs supplied cDNA or gDNA.

As handled by the study authors: By means of reference gene primer amplification, nucleated cell counts were estimated. Libraries were prepared by immunoSEQ multiplex PCR; TCRdb keeps only in-frame clonotypes and omits some of them. D and trimming come from the DNA, and the V and J calls and clone size come from that table. The sample holds 50,000 to 70,000 clones, 84% seen once. The junction had 4 bases not matched to a gene; V was cut back by 2 bases and J by 0 bases. CDR1 is SGDLS and CDR2 is YYNGEE in the germline V gene. This CDR3 is built from 17 residues. The specimen sequenced was peripheral blood. This chain uses TRBV9 with TRBJ2-3; 12 bases agree with TRBD2. This clonotype originated in a man aged 65 to 79 with active COVID-19. CDR3: CASSVGLAGTSTDTQYF. The CDR3 nucleotides read TGTGCCAGCAGCGTGGGACTAGCGGGTACTAGCACAGATACGCAGTATTTT. The full variable domain, with the rest looked up from reference TRBV9 and TRBJ2-3, is DSGVTQTPKHLITATGQRVTLRCSPRSGDLSVYWYQQSLDQGLQFLIQYYNGEERAKGNILERFSAQQFPDLHSELNLSSLELGDSALYFCASSVGLAGTSTDTQYFGPGTRLTVL.